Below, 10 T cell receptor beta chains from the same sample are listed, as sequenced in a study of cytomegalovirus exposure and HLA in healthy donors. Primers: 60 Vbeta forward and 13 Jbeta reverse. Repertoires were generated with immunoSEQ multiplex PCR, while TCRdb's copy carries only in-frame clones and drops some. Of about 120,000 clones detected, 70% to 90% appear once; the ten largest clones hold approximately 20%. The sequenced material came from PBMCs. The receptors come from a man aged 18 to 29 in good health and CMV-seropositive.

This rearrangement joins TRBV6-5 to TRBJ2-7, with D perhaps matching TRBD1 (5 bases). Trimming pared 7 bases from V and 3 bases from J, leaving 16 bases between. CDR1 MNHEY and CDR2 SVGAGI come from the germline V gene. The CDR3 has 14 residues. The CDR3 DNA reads TGTGCCAGCACAGCCGGGCAGGGTGTCTACGAGCAGTACTTC. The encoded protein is CASTAGQGVYEQYF.

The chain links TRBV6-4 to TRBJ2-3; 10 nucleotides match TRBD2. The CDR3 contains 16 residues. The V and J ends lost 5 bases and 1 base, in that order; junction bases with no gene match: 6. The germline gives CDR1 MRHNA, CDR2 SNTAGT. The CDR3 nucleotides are TGTGCCAGCAGTAGCGGGGGGGCCGATGGCACAGATACGCAGTATTTT. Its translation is CASSSGGADGTDTQYF.

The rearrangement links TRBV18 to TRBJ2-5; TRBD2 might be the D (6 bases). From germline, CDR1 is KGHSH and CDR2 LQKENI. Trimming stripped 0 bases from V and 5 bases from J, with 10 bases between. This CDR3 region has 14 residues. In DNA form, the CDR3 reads TGTGCCAGCTCACCACCCCTTGGGGGGGAGACCCAGTACTTC. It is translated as CASSPPLGGETQYF.

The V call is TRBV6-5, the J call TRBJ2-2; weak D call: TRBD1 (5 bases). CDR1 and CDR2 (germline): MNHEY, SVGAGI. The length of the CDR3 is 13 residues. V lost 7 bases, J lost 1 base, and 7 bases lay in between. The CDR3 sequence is CASNQGNTGELFF. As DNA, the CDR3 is TGTGCCAGCAACCAGGGGAACACCGGGGAGCTGTTTTTT.

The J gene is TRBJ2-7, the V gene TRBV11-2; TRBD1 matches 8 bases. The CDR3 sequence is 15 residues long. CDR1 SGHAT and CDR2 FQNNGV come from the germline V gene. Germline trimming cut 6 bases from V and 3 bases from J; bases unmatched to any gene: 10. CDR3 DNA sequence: TGTGCCAGCAGGCTTCGAGTGACAGGGGACTACGAGCAGTACTTC. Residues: CASRLRVTGDYEQYF.

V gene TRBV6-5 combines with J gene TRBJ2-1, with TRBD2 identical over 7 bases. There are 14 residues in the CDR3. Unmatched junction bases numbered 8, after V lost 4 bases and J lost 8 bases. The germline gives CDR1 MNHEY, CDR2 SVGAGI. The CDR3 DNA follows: TGTGCCAGCAGTTCCGGACTAGGCCTTGATGAGCAGTTCTTC. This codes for CASSSGLGLDEQFF.

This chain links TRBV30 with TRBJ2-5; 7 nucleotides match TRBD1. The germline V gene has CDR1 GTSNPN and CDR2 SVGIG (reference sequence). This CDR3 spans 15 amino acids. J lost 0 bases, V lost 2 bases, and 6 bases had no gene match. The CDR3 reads CAWSSSDRDQETQYF. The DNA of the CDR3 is TGTGCCTGGAGTTCAAGCGACAGGGACCAAGAGACCCAGTACTTC. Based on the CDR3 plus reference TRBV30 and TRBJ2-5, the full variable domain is SQTIHQWPATLVQPVGSPLSLECTVEGTSNPNLYWYRQAAGRGLQLLFYSVGIGQISSEVPQNLSASRPQDRQFILSSKKLLLSDSGFYLCAWSSSDRDQETQYFGPGTRLLVL.

CDR3 in DNA: TGCGCCAGCAGCCCTAGCGGTCCCTACGAGCAGTACTTC. Translated: CASSPSGPYEQYF. V is TRBV4-1 and J is TRBJ2-5; 7 positions agree with TRBD2. The J call could be wrong; TRBJ2-7 is a better fit for the DNA end. Germline CDR1 MGHRA, CDR2 YSYEKL. The CDR3 extends over 13 amino acids.

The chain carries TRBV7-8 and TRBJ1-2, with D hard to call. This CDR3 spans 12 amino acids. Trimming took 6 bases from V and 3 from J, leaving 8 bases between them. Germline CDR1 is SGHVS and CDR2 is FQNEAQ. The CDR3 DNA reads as TGTGCCAGCAGTTCCGGGGACTATGGCTACACCTTC. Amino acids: CASSSGDYGYTF.

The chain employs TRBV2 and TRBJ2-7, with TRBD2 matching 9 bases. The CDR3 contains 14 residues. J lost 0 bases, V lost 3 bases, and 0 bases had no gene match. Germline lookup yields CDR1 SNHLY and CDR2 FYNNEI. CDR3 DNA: TGTGCCAGCAGTGAGACTAGCGGCTCCTACGAGCAGTACTTC. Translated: CASSETSGSYEQYF.